Listed below are T cell receptor beta chains from one sample, sequenced in a study of chemoradiotherapy in HPV16-positive cancers. Sequencing was performed with immunoSEQ multiplex PCR; in TCRdb, only in-frame clones are kept and a portion is missing. The table shows thousands of clones, with around 80% occurring only once. Material: tumor tissue, obtained from a patient who underwent chemoradiotherapy. These receptor sequences come from a human donor with HPV-associated anogenital cancer. CDR3s include the opening cysteine and the closing phenylalanine or tryptophan. The D gene is left open where the match is weak. Not every row has a clone size; where given, it reads once, few, many or a size class.

cdr3_aa: CASSQDSKPITGANVLTF; cdr3_nt: TGTGCCAGCAGCCAAGACAGCAAGCCAATAACTGGGGCCAACGTCCTGACTTTC; j_call: TRBJ2-6; clone_size: few; d_call: -; v_call: TRBV7-9; cdr3_length: 18
cdr3_aa: CASSWVAGSYNEQFF; cdr3_nt: TGTGCCAGCAGTTGGGTAGCGGGGAGCTACAATGAGCAGTTCTTC; j_call: TRBJ2-1; clone_size: -; d_call: TRBD2; v_call: TRBV28; cdr3_length: 15
cdr3_aa: CASSRHQGASSNEQFF; cdr3_nt: TGTGCCAGCAGCAGGCATCAGGGGGCCAGCAGCAATGAGCAGTTCTTC; j_call: TRBJ2-1; clone_size: -; d_call: TRBD1; v_call: TRBV5-8; cdr3_length: 16
cdr3_aa: CASSQVPRGTIGWEKLFF; cdr3_nt: TGCGCCAGCAGCCAAGTCCCCAGGGGTACAATAGGATGGGAAAAACTGTTTTTT; j_call: TRBJ1-4; clone_size: -; d_call: -; v_call: TRBV4-1; cdr3_length: 18
cdr3_aa: CASSWSTASGYEQYF; cdr3_nt: TGCGCCAGCAGCTGGTCCACGGCCTCTGGTTACGAGCAGTACTTC; j_call: TRBJ2-7; clone_size: -; d_call: -; v_call: TRBV5-1; cdr3_length: 15
cdr3_aa: CASSGGLVGETQYF; cdr3_nt: TGTGCCAGCAGTGGGGGACTAGTTGGAGAGACCCAGTACTTC; j_call: TRBJ2-5; clone_size: few; d_call: TRBD2; v_call: TRBV6-5; cdr3_length: 14
cdr3_aa: CASSLGGAGANVLTF; cdr3_nt: TGTGCCAGCAGCTTAGGGGGGGCTGGGGCCAACGTCCTGACTTTC; j_call: TRBJ2-6; clone_size: once; d_call: -; v_call: TRBV11-2; cdr3_length: 15
cdr3_aa: CASSEYGGGGGDTQYF; cdr3_nt: TGTGCCAGCAGTGAATACGGAGGCGGGGGGGGCGATACGCAGTATTTT; j_call: TRBJ2-3; clone_size: once; d_call: TRBD2; v_call: TRBV6-1; cdr3_length: 16
cdr3_aa: CAWSVRGAGAQYF; cdr3_nt: TGTGCCTGGAGTGTACGGGGGGCAGGAGCGCAGTATTTT; j_call: TRBJ2-3; clone_size: -; d_call: -; v_call: TRBV30; cdr3_length: 13
cdr3_aa: CASSPNLGTDTQYF; cdr3_nt: TGTGCCAGCAGCCCGAATTTGGGCACAGATACGCAGTATTTT; j_call: TRBJ2-3; clone_size: -; d_call: -; v_call: TRBV5-6; cdr3_length: 14
cdr3_aa: CASSYGHLNTEAFF; cdr3_nt: TGTGCCAGCAGCTACGGACACCTGAACACTGAAGCTTTCTTT; j_call: TRBJ1-1; clone_size: few; d_call: -; v_call: TRBV7-2; cdr3_length: 14
cdr3_aa: CASSRGQDYTEAFF; cdr3_nt: TGTGCCAGCAGCCGGGGACAGGACTACACTGAAGCTTTCTTT; j_call: TRBJ1-1; clone_size: -; d_call: TRBD1; v_call: TRBV13; cdr3_length: 14